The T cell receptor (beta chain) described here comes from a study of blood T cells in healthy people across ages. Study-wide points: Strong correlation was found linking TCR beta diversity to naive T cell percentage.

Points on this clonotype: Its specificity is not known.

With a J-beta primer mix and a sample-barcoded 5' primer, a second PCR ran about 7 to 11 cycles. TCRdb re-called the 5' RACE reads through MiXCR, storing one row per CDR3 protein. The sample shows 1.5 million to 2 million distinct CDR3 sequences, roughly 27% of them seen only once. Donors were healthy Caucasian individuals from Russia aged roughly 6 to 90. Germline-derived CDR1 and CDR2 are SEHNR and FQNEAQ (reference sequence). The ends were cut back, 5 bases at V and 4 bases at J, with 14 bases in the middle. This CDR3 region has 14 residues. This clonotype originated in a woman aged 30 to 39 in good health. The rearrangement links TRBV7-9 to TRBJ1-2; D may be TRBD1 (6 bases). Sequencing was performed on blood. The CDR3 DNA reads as TGTGCCAGCAGCCCCAGGACAGCGATCTATGGCTACACCTTC. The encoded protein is CASSPRTAIYGYTF.